These T cell receptor beta chains were read from a single sample in a study of patients and donors after allogeneic stem cell transplantation. TCRdb reprocessed the RT-PCR reads via MiXCR and lists one record per CDR3 protein. The sample has 150,000 to 250,000 distinct CDR3 sequences; about 40% are singletons. The specimen sequenced was blood, either unsorted or a sorted T cell fraction (not recorded which). These receptors all stem from a human donor who was either an allogeneic HSCT recipient or a stem cell or donor lymphocyte infusion donor (not recorded which). It is not recorded whose cells these are; they may come from a transplant donor. CDR3s include the opening cysteine and the closing phenylalanine or tryptophan. Each record gives: D gene, V gene, J gene, clone size, CDR3 DNA, CDR3 protein. The D gene is left open where the match is weak. Clone size is stated in some rows and not others, as once, few, many or a class when expanded.

TRBD1	TRBV12-3/TRBV12-4	TRBJ2-7	-	TGTGCCAGCAGTTTGACTCAGGGGGCTTACGAGCAGTACTTC	CASSLTQGAYEQYF
TRBD1	TRBV6-5	TRBJ1-2	-	TGTGCCAGCAGTTACTCCCAGGACAGGGGCTATGGCTACACCTTC	CASSYSQDRGYGYTF
-	TRBV4-3	TRBJ2-3	-	TGCGCCAGCAGCCAAGACCCGCAGGGAATAGATACGCAGTATTTT	CASSQDPQGIDTQYF
TRBD2	TRBV24-1	TRBJ2-2	once	TGTGCCACCAGTGACCCGGGACTAGCGGCGAACACCGGGGAGCTGTTTTTT	CATSDPGLAANTGELFF
-	TRBV9	TRBJ2-7	-	TGTGCCAGCAGCGTAGATCTTAGGGACGAGCAGTACTTC	CASSVDLRDEQYF
TRBD2	TRBV28	TRBJ2-7	-	TGTGCCAGCAGTTTACCTGGCGGGAGCTCCTACGAGCAGTACTTC	CASSLPGGSSYEQYF
-	TRBV20-1	TRBJ2-7	-	TGCAGTGCTAGAGGGGCCCAAGCCTACGAGCAGTACTTC	CSARGAQAYEQYF
-	TRBV27	TRBJ1-4	-	TGTGCCAGTACAAGCAGTGGGGTTGGGGAAGAAAAACTGTTTTTT	CASTSSGVGEEKLFF
-	TRBV3-1	TRBJ2-7	-	TGTGCCAGCAGCCAAGGAGGAGGGGTTCTGTACTTC	CASSQGGGVLYF
-	TRBV29-1	TRBJ1-4	few	TGCAGTGCGCGGGTCTCCCAGAACGGCGAAAAACTGTTTTTT	CSARVSQNGEKLFF
-	TRBV12-3/TRBV12-4	TRBJ2-3	-	TGTGCCAGCAGTTTCGACTCGGGGAGCACAGATACGCAGTATTTT	CASSFDSGSTDTQYF